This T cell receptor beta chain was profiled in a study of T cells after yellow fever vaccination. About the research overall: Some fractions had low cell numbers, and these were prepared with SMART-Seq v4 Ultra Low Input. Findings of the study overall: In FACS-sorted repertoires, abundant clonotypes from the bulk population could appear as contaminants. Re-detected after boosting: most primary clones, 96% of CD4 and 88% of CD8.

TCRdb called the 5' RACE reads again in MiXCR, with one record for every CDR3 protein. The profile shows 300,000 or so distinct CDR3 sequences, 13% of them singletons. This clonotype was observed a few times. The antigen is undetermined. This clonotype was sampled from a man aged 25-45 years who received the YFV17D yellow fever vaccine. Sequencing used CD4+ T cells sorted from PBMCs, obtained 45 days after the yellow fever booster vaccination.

Here the CDR3 reads CAITPGREAQYF. The CDR3 nucleotides are TGTGCCATCACTCCGGGCAGGGAGGCCCAGTACTTC. This chain links TRBV25-1 with TRBJ2-5, with D possibly matching TRBD2 (6 bases). This CDR3 has 12 residues. The ends were cut back, 10 bases at V and 9 bases at J, with 18 bases in the middle. Germline V lookup: CDR1 MGHDK, CDR2 SYGVNS.